Its frequency marks the clone carrying this T cell receptor (beta chain) as medium-sized. The antigen is not known. The CDR3 runs to 15 residues. CDR1 is LNHDA and CDR2 is SQIVND in the germline V gene (reference sequence). This specimen comes from a study of T cell clusters in autoimmune cytopenias. Study-level results: Comparing secondary cytopenia with chronic lymphocytic leukemia showed no cluster-lack signature, apparently masked by lymphoma repertoire. TRB repertoire shifts in secondary cytopenia and chronic lymphocytic leukemia mostly reflected lymphoma, not autoimmunity. Clustering suggested that physiological T cell clusters were missing in primary autoimmune cytopenia patients.

TRB was amplified from 250 ng of peripheral blood genomic DNA per sample. Multiplex touch-down PCR amplified TRB using TRB-A and TRB-B pools in one tube. TCRdb reanalyzed the multiplex PCR reads and collapses them to one entry per CDR3 protein, without DNA. In all, the sample yields around 2,500 distinct CDR3 sequences. Specimen: peripheral blood. The origin of this receptor is a human donor with an autoimmune cytopenia or autoimmune hepatitis (not recorded which). The V call is TRBV19, the J call TRBJ2-3; no DNA is available, so the TRBD1 call from TCRdb remains unchecked. CDR3 loop: CATKRRTGSTDTQYF.